This T cell receptor beta chain was sequenced in a study of blood T cell repertoires in COVID-19. Germline V gives CDR1 SQVTM, CDR2 ANQGSEA. This CDR3 comprises 14 residues. Germline trimming cut 5 bases from V and 8 bases from J; bases unmatched to any gene: 13. Produced via immunoSEQ multiplex PCR; TCRdb's table is partial and in-frame only. Among 150,000 or so clones listed, 80% were seen once. This clone has just one count. Ages ranged from about 18 to 89 years, with residence in some 25 US areas. Participants' reported clinical history set cohort assignment. This rearrangement joins TRBV29-1 to TRBJ1-2; TRBD1 agrees at 8 bases. Sequenced material: PBMCs or T cells enriched from blood (not recorded which). The source is a woman aged 60-75 years who had recovered from COVID-19. The CDR3 reads CSVIPGTGLGGYTF. In DNA, the CDR3 is TGCAGCGTTATCCCCGGGACAGGCCTGGGGGGCTACACCTTC.